The present T cell receptor (beta chain) was sequenced within a study of spatial heterogeneity in lung cancer. Single TCR cDNA molecules each had their own unique molecular identifier. TCRdb re-derived calls from the 5' RACE reads in MiXCR, one entry per CDR3 protein. There are tens of thousands of distinct CDR3 sequences in the sample; approximately 19% occur only once, and 21% lies in the top ten. Germline V gene lookup returns CDR1 LGHNT and CDR2 FRNRAP. Trimming took 5 bases from V and 11 from J, leaving 11 bases between them. There are 11 residues in the CDR3. The sample's time point: blood at routine non-recurrence follow-up after resection. Unsorted samples of tumor, nontumor lung or frozen PBMC had their whole RNA sequenced. This clonotype was counted at least ten times.

Here the sequenced sample was PBMCs, taken at follow-up. This chain uses TRBV12-5 with TRBJ2-3; D is possibly TRBD1 (6 bases). The origin of this receptor is a male donor with early-stage non-small cell lung cancer. CDR3 protein: CASGTPQGQYF. In DNA form, the CDR3 reads TGTGCTAGTGGTACTCCACAGGGGCAGTATTTT. Supplemented by reference TRBV12-5 and TRBJ2-3, the full variable domain reads DARVTQTPRHKVTEMGQEVTMRCQPILGHNTVFWYRQTMMQGLELLAYFRNRAPLDDSGMPKDRFSAEMPDATLATLKIQPSEPRDSAVYFCASGTPQGQYFGPGTRLTVL.